This T cell receptor (beta chain) was captured in a study of OX40 agonist ivuxolimab in advanced cancers. Study-wide points: Both CD4+ and CD8+ T cell populations in blood had undergone clonal expansion by week 6 at 0.1 to 3.0 mg/kg.

Details on this clone: Its antigen is currently unknown.

The germline V gene encodes CDR1 MNHEY and CDR2 SMNVEV (reference sequence). Trimming stripped 3 bases from V and 7 bases from J, with 10 bases between. CDR3 length equals 12 residues. The table came from immunoSEQ multiplex PCR; TCRdb's copy has only in-frame clones and leaves some out. The sample includes some 69,000 clones, approximately 80% seen only once; the top ten take under 3%. The gene calls are TRBV27 and TRBJ2-7, with D possibly TRBD1 on 7 matching bases. The sequence was collected from an adult with an advanced solid tumor such as melanoma, head and neck, liver or kidney cancer. This specimen was CD4+ or CD8+ T cells sorted from blood, taken in a trial of the OX40 agonist ivuxolimab. In nucleotides, the CDR3 is TGTGCCAGCAGTTTCCAGGGGGGTGAGCAGTACTTC. Amino acid sequence: CASSFQGGEQYF.